This T cell receptor (beta chain) was profiled in a study of cytomegalovirus exposure and HLA in healthy donors. Broader study findings: Listed as cytomegalovirus-associated were more than 150 TCR beta chains. Subsequent analysis revealed that first-cohort TCR clusters tended to co-occur in the 100 to 150 validation repertoires. Rarity characterized most TCR sequences, yet some public TCRs appeared in many donors.

A 120-subject validation cohort, separate from the approximately 720-subject first cohort, supplied the donors. J lost 3 bases, V lost 2 bases, and 3 bases had no gene match. Germline V lookup: CDR1 KGHSH, CDR2 LQKENI. This CDR3 comprises 15 residues. As to this clone: Its antigen is unknown.

Assay used: immunoSEQ multiplex PCR; TCRdb lists only in-frame clones, some missing. The sample shows 100,000 to 150,000 clones, roughly nine tenths of them seen only once. This chain joins TRBV18 and TRBJ2-1; 8 bases map to TRBD2. This TCR was sampled from a woman under 30 in good health and CMV-seronegative. Sequenced sample: PBMCs. DNA for the CDR3: TGTGCCAGCTCACCAAAGCGGGGGAACTACAATGAGCAGTTCTTC. This sequence encodes CASSPKRGNYNEQFF.